This TCR beta chain was sequenced for a study of blood T cell repertoires in COVID-19. Methods used by the authors: Using reference gene primer amplification, nucleated cell counts were estimated. Measured with immunoSEQ multiplex PCR; TCRdb has only the in-frame clones, and not every one. The D gene and trimming were derived from the DNA, and the V and J assignments and clone size from that table. Of under 200,000 clones listed, about nine tenths were seen once; the top ten hold roughly 3.3%. J gave up 9 bases and V 3 bases, and 5 bases lay outside the gene matches. The CDR3 covers 14 residues. CDR1 SGHNT and CDR2 YYREEE come from the germline V gene (reference sequence).

The rearrangement links TRBV5-4 to TRBJ2-1, with 11 positions matching TRBD1. This TCR came from a man between 65 and 85 years old with acute or convalescent COVID-19. The sequenced sample was peripheral blood. This chain's CDR3 is CASSSRTGGGEQFF. As DNA, the CDR3 is TGTGCCAGCAGCTCACGGACAGGGGGCGGTGAGCAGTTCTTC. The variable domain in full, completed from reference TRBV5-4 and TRBJ2-1, reads ETGVTQSPTHLIKTRGQQVTLRCSSQSGHNTVSWYQQALGQGPQFIFQYYREEENGRGNFPPRFSGLQFPNYSSELNVNALELDDSALYLCASSSRTGGGEQFFGPGTRLTVL.